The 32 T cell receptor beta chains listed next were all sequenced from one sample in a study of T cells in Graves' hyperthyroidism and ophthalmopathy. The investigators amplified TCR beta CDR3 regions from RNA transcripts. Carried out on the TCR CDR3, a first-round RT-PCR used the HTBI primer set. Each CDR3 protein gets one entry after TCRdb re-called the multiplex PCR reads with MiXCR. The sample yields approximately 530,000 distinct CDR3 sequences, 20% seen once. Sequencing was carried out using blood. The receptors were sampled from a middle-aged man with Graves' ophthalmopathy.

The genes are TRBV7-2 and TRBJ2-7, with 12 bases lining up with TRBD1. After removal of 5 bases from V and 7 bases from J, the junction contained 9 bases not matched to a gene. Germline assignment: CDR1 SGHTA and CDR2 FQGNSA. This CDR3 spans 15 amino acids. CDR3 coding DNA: TGTGCCAGCAGCCTGGGACAGGGGGCTATGGGTGAGCAGTACTTC. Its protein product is CASSLGQGAMGEQYF.

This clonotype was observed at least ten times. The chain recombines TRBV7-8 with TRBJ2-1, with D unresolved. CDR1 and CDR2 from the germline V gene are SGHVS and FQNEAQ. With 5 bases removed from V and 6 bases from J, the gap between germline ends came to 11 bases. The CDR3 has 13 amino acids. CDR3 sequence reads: CASSLIQGNEQFF. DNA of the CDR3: TGTGCCAGCAGCCTCATACAAGGCAATGAGCAGTTCTTC.

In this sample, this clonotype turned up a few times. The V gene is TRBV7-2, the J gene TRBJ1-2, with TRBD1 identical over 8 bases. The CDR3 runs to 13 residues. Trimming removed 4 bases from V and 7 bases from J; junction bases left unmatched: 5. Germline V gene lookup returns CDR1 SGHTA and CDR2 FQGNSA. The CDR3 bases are TGTGCCAGCAGCTCCGGACAGGGACTTGGCTACACCTTC. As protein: CASSSGQGLGYTF.

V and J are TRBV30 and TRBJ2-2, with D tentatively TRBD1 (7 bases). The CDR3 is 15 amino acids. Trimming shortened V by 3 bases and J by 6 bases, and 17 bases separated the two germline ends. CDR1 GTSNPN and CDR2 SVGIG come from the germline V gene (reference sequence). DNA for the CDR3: TGTGCCTGGAGCGTGACAGGGAGGTTCGCCGGGGAGCTGTTTTTT. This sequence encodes CAWSVTGRFAGELFF.

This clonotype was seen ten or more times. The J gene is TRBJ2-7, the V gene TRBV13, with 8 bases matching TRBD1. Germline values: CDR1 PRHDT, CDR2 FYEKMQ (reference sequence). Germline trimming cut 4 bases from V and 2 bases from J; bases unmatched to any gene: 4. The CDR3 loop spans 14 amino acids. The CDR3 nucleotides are TGTGCCAGCAGCTCCCGACAGGGGACCTACGAGCAGTACTTC. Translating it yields CASSSRQGTYEQYF. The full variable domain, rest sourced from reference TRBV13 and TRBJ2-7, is AAGVIQSPRHLIKEKRETATLKCYPIPRHDTVYWYQQGPGQDPQFLISFYEKMQSDKGSIPDRFSAQQFSDYHSELNMSSLELGDSALYFCASSSRQGTYEQYFGPGTRLTVT.

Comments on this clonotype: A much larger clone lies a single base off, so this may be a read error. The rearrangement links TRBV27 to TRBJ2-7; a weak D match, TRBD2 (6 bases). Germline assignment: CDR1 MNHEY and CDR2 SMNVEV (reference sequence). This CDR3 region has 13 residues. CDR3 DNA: TGTGCCGGCAGTTTGCCCGGAGGGTACGAGCAGTACTTC. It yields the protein CAGSLPGGYEQYF.

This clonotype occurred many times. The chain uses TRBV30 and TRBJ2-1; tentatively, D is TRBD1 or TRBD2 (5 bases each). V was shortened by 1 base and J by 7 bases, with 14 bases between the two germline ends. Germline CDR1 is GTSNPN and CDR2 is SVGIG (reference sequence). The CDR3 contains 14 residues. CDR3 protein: CAWSAGLGQNEQFF. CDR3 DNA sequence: TGTGCCTGGAGTGCGGGGTTGGGGCAAAATGAGCAGTTCTTC.

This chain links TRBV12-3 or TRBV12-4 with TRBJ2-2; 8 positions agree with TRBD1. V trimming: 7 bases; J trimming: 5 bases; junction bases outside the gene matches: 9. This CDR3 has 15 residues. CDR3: CASTQGQAVTGELFF. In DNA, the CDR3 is TGTGCCAGCACCCAGGGACAGGCGGTGACCGGGGAGCTGTTTTTT.

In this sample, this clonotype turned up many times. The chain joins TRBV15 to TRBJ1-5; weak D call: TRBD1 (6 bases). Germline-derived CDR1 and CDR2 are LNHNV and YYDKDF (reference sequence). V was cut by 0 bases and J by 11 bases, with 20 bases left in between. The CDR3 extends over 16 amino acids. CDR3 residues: CATSRDLARGVSSQHF. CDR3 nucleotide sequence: TGTGCCACCAGCAGAGATCTTGCAAGGGGGGTATCTTCCCAGCATTTT.

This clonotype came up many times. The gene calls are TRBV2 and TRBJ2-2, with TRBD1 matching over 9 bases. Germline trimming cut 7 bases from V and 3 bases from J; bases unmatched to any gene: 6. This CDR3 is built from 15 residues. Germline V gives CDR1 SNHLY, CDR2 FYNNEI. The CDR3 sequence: CASIPGQGHTGELFF. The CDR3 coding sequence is TGTGCCAGCATTCCGGGACAGGGCCACACCGGGGAGCTGTTTTTT.

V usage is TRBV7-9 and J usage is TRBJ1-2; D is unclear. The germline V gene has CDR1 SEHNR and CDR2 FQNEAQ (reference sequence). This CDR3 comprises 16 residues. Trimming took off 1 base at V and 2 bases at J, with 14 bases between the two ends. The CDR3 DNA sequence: TGTGCCAGCAGCTTAGGTCTGGCTGGGGAGAACTATGGCTACACCTTC. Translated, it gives CASSLGLAGENYGYTF.

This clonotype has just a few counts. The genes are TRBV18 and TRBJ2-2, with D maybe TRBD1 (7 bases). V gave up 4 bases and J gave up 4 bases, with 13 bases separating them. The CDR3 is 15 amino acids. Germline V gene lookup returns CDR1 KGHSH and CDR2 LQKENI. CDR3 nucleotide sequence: TGTGCCAGCTCACGACAGGGAGGTCGCACCGGGGAGCTGTTTTTT. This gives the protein CASSRQGGRTGELFF.

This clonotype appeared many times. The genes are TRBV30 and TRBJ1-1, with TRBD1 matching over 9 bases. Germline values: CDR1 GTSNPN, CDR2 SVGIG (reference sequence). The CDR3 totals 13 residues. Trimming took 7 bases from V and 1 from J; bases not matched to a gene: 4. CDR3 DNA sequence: TGTGCCTTATGGACAGGGGCGAACACTGAAGCTTTCTTT. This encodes CALWTGANTEAFF.

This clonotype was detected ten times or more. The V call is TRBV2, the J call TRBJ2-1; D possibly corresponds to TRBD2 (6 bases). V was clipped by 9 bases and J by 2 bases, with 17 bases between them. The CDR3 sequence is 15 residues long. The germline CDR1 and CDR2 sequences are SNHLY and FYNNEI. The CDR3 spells CASGKEGAAYNEQFF. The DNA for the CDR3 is TGTGCCAGTGGAAAGGAGGGAGCGGCCTACAATGAGCAGTTCTTC.

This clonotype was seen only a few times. CDR3 region: CSAREGGGIRNEQFF. The CDR3 DNA follows: TGCAGTGCTAGAGAGGGCGGGGGTATTAGAAATGAGCAGTTCTTC. The chain is built from TRBV20-1 and TRBJ2-1; 7 bases agree with TRBD2. This CDR3 spans 15 amino acids. Trimming cost V 0 bases and J 7 bases; bases outside gene matches: 9. Germline V gives CDR1 DFQATT, CDR2 SNEGSKA (reference sequence).

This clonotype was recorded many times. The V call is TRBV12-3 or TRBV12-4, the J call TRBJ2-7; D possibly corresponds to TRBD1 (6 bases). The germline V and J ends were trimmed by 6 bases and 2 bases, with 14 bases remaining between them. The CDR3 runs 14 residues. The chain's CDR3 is CASRGDISPYEQYF. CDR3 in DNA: TGTGCCAGCAGAGGGGACATCTCTCCCTACGAGCAGTACTTC.

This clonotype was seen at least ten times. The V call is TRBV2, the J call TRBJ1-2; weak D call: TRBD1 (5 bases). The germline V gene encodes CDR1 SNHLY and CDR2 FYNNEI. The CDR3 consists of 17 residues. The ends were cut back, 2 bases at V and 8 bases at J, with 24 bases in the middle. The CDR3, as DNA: TGTGCCAGCAGTGAAAGTCATGGGCCCACCCCGGGGGGAGGCTACACCTTC. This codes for CASSESHGPTPGGGYTF.

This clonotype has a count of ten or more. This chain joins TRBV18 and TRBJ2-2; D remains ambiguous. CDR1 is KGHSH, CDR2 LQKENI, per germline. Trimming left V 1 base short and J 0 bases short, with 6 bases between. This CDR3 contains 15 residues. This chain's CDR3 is CASSPRHTNTGELFF. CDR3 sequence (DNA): TGTGCCAGCTCACCACGGCACACGAACACCGGGGAGCTGTTTTTT. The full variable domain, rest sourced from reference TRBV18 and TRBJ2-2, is NAGVMQNPRHLVRRRGQEARLRCSPMKGHSHVYWYRQLPEEGLKFMVYLQKENIIDESGMPKERFSAEFPKEGPSILRIQQVVRGDSAAYFCASSPRHTNTGELFFGEGSRLTVL.

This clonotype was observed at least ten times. This chain's CDR3 is CASSRPGQMTEAFF. The CDR3 coding sequence is TGTGCCAGCAGCCGACCGGGACAGATGACTGAAGCTTTCTTT. J is TRBJ1-1 and V is TRBV3-1; 7 nucleotides line up with TRBD1. Germline assignment: CDR1 LGHDT and CDR2 YNNKEL (reference sequence). The CDR3 has 14 amino acids. Germline trimming cut 4 bases from V and 5 bases from J; bases unmatched to any gene: 7.

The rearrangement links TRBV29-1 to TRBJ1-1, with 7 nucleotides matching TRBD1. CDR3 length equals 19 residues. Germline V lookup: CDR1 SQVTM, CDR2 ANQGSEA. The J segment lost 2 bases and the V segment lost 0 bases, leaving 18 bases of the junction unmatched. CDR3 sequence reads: CSVEDYPGTGDWGNTEAFF. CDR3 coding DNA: TGCAGCGTTGAAGATTACCCGGGAACAGGGGACTGGGGTAACACTGAAGCTTTCTTT.

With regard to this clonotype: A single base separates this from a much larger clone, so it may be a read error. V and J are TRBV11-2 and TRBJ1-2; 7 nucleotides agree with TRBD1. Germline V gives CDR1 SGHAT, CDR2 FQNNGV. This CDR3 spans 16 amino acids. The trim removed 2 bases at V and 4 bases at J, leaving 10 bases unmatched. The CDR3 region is CASSLRVTQGPYGYTF. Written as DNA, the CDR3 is TGTGCCAGCAGCTTAAGAGTAACACAGGGGCCCTATGGCTACACCTTC. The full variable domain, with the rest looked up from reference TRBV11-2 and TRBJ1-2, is EAGVAQSPRYKIIEKRQSVAFWCNPISGHATLYWYQQILGQGPKLLIQFQNNGVVDDSQLPKDRFSAERLKGVDSTLKIQPAKLEDSAVYLCASSLRVTQGPYGYTFGSGTRLTVV.

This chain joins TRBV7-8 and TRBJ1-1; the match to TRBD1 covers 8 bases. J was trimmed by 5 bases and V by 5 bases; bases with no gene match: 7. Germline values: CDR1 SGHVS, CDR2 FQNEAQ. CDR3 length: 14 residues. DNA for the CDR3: TGTGCCAGCAGCACCCAGACAGGGGTAACTGAAGCTTTCTTT. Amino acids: CASSTQTGVTEAFF. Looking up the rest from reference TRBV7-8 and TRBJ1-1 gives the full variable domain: GAGVSQSPRYKVAKRGQDVALRCDPISGHVSLFWYQQALGQGPEFLTYFQNEAQLDKSGLPSDRFFAERPEGSVSTLKIQRTQQEDSAVYLCASSTQTGVTEAFFGQGTRLTVV.

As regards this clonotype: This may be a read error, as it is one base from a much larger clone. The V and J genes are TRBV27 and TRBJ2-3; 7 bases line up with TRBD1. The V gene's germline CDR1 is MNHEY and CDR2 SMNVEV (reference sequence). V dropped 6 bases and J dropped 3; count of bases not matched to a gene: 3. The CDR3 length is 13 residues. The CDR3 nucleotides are TGTGCCAGCAGGACAGGGTGGACAGATACGCAGTATTTT. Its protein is CASRTGWTDTQYF.

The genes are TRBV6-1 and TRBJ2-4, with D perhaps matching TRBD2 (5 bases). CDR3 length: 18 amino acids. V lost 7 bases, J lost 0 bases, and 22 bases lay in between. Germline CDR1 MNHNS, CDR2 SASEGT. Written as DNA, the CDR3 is TGTGCCAGCATCGCCCAACACGGGGTTGGGTTAGCCAAAAACATTCAGTACTTC. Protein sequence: CASIAQHGVGLAKNIQYF.

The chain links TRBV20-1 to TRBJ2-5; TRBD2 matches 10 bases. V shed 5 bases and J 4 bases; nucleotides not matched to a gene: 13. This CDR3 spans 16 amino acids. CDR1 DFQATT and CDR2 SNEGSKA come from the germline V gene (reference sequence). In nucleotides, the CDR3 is TGCAGTGCTGACGCCCCTAGCGGGGGCGAGGGAGAGACCCAGTACTTC. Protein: CSADAPSGGEGETQYF.

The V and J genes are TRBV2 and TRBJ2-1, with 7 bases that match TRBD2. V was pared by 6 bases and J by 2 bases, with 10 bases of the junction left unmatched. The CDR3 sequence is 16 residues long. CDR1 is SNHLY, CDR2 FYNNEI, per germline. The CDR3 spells CASRGGAGEAYNEQFF. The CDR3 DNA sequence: TGTGCCAGCAGGGGCGGGGCGGGGGAGGCCTACAATGAGCAGTTCTTC.

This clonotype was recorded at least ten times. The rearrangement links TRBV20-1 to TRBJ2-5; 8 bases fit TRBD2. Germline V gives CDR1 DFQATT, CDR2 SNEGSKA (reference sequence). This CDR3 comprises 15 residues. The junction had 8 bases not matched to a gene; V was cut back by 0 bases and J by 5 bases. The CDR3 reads CSARDFGGGRETQYF. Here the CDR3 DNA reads TGCAGTGCTAGAGATTTCGGGGGGGGCAGGGAGACCCAGTACTTC.

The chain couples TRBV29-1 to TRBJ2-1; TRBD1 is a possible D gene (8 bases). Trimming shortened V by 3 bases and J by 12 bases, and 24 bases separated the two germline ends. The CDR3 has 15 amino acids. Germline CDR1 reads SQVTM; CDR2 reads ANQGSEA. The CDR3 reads CSVEGGRDRPRGQFF. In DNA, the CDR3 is TGCAGCGTTGAGGGGGGGCGGGACAGGCCCCGTGGGCAGTTCTTC.

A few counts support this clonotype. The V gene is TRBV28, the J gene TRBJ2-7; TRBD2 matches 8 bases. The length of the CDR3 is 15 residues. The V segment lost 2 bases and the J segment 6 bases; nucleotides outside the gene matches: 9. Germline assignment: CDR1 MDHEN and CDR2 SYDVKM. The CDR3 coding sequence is TGTGCCAGCAGTTTAAAAGTAGCGGGGAGCCTCGAGCAGTACTTC. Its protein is CASSLKVAGSLEQYF.

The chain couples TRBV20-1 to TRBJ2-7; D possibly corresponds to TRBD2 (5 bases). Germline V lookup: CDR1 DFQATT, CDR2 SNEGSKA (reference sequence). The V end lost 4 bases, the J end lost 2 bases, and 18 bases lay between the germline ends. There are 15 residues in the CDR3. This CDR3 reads CSANRIGLQAYEQYF. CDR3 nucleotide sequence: TGCAGTGCTAACCGTATTGGACTGCAGGCCTACGAGCAGTACTTC.

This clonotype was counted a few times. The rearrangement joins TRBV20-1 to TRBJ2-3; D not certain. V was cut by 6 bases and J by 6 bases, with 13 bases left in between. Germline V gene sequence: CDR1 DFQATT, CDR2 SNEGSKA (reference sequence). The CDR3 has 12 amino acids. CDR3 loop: CSAALETDTQYF. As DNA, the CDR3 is TGCAGTGCCGCCCTAGAAACGGATACGCAGTATTTT.

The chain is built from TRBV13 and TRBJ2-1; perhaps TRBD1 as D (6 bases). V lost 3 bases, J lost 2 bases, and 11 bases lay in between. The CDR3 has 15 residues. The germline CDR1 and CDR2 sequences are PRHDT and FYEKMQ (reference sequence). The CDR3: CASSFGQTTYNEQFF. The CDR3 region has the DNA TGTGCCAGCAGCTTCGGACAGACTACCTACAATGAGCAGTTCTTC.